This T cell receptor beta chain was identified in a study of OX40 agonist ivuxolimab in advanced cancers. Study at large: The patients got ivuxolimab, which is an agonistic anti-OX40 (CD134) antibody. The dose of intravenous ivuxolimab that patients received every 2 weeks ranged from 0.01 to 10 mg/kg.

With regard to this clone: No antigen is known for it.

This CDR3 region has 11 residues. V was cut by 6 bases and J by 7 bases, with 10 bases left in between. Germline loops: CDR1 MNHNY, CDR2 SVGAGI (reference sequence). Method: immunoSEQ multiplex PCR; TCRdb's copy keeps in-frame clones and lacks some. The repertoire includes about 96,000 clones, 80% to 95% of them detected once, and 1.5% to 2% sits in the top ten. Study-wide results and caveats: Researchers report that CD8+ T cells had, on average, more expanded clones than CD4+.

The source material was CD4+ or CD8+ T cells sorted from blood, sampled in a trial of the OX40 agonist ivuxolimab. The chain combines TRBV6-6 with TRBJ2-7; a possible D gene is TRBD1 (6 bases). The receptor was isolated from an adult with an advanced solid tumor such as melanoma, head and neck, liver or kidney cancer. The CDR3 loop reads CASSQRGEQYF. CDR3 in DNA: TGTGCCAGCAGCCAAAGGGGGGAGCAGTACTTC.